These 27 T cell receptor beta chains were all obtained from the same sample, sequenced in a study of T cell changes during pregnancy in multiple sclerosis. This table comes from immunoSEQ multiplex PCR, and its TCRdb copy is limited to in-frame clones, with some not included. This table holds 45,000 to 55,000 clones, over 80% found once. Sequenced here: CD4+ T cells from peripheral blood mononuclear cells, sampled after pregnancy. The receptors originated from a female donor in good health, enrolled as a control in a pregnancy study.

The chain has TRBV7-6 and TRBJ1-2; 7 bases map to TRBD1. The V and J ends lost 6 bases and 5 bases, in that order; junction bases with no gene match: 12. CDR3 length equals 15 residues. The germline gives CDR1 SGHVS, CDR2 FNYEAQ. CDR3 bases: TGTGCCAGCAGGCCTCGACCCGGGACAGAGTATGGCTACACCTTC. Translating it yields CASRPRPGTEYGYTF.

The V call is TRBV4-3, the J call TRBJ2-7; TRBD1 might be the D (6 bases). The CDR3 extends over 16 amino acids. Germline CDR1 is LGHNA and CDR2 is YSLEER. Trimming cost V 5 bases and J 2 bases, with 19 bases left between them. The CDR3 loop reads CASSKYRELNTYEQYF. DNA for the CDR3: TGCGCCAGCAGCAAGTACAGGGAACTGAATACCTACGAGCAGTACTTC.

The chain uses TRBV11-2 and TRBJ2-3, with D possibly being TRBD1 (6 bases). The CDR3 is 16 residues long. V gave up 6 bases and J gave up 1 base, with 17 bases separating them. CDR1 is SGHAT, CDR2 FQNNGV, per germline. CDR3 in amino acids: CASRNPQGSGTDTQYF. DNA of the CDR3: TGTGCCAGCAGGAACCCCCAGGGGTCCGGCACAGATACGCAGTATTTT.

This chain connects TRBV11-2 to TRBJ1-1, with a weak D call TRBD1 (5 bases). Germline V gene sequence: CDR1 SGHAT, CDR2 FQNNGV. The CDR3 loop spans 14 amino acids. V gave up 3 bases and J gave up 4 bases, with 12 bases separating them. The CDR3 DNA sequence: TGTGCCAGCAGCTTTTCCAGGGAGGTCACTGAAGCTTTCTTT. Translating it yields CASSFSREVTEAFF.

The V gene is TRBV5-1, the J gene TRBJ1-6, with TRBD1 matching over 7 bases. The germline V gene has CDR1 SGHRS and CDR2 YFSETQ. The V gene end was trimmed by 3 bases and the J gene end by 8 bases; junction bases not matched to a gene: 8. This CDR3 is built from 15 residues. CDR3 sequence reads: CASSYANRGYSPLHF. The CDR3 nucleotides read TGCGCCAGCAGCTACGCCAACAGGGGTTATTCACCCCTCCACTTT. The entire variable domain, with the rest obtained from reference TRBV5-1 and TRBJ1-6, is as follows: KAGVTQTPRYLIKTRGQQVTLSCSPISGHRSVSWYQQTPGQGLQFLFEYFSETQRNKGNFPGRFSGRQFSNSRSEMNVSTLELGDSALYLCASSYANRGYSPLHFGNGTRLTVT.

This chain connects TRBV15 to TRBJ2-3; 11 bases line up with TRBD1. From germline, CDR1 is LNHNV and CDR2 YYDKDF (reference sequence). The V segment lost 3 bases and the J segment 4 bases; nucleotides outside the gene matches: 9. This CDR3 comprises 17 residues. CDR3 coding DNA: TGTGCCACCAGCAGGTTGGGACAGGGGGAAGTCGCAGATACGCAGTATTTT. It encodes CATSRLGQGEVADTQYF.

This chain links TRBV19 with TRBJ1-2, with D possibly TRBD1 on 6 matching bases. V shed 5 bases and J shed 3 bases, with 16 bases lying between them. Per germline, CDR1 LNHDA and CDR2 SQIVND (reference sequence). The CDR3 contains 15 residues. CDR3 amino acids: CASSPRPDRHYGYTF. As DNA, the CDR3 is TGTGCCAGTAGTCCCCGCCCGGACAGACACTATGGCTACACCTTC.

The chain carries TRBV19 and TRBJ1-2; D is undetermined. V was clipped by 6 bases and J by 0 bases, with 8 bases between them. The CDR3 extends over 13 amino acids. CDR1 and CDR2 (germline): LNHDA, SQIVND (reference sequence). The CDR3 reads CASSRLTNYGYTF. The DNA of the CDR3 is TGTGCCAGTAGCCGCCTAACTAACTATGGCTACACCTTC.

The chain recombines TRBV30 with TRBJ1-3, with D unresolved. Germline assignment: CDR1 GTSNPN and CDR2 SVGIG (reference sequence). The CDR3 has 14 amino acids. V was trimmed by 3 bases and J by 1 base, leaving 10 bases between them. The CDR3 is CAWSFGISGNTIYF. Here the CDR3 DNA reads TGTGCCTGGAGCTTCGGTATTTCTGGAAACACCATATATTTT.

This clone was counted a few times. This rearrangement joins TRBV30 to TRBJ1-4; D is ambiguous. The CDR3 is made up of 11 amino acids. V was pared by 0 bases and J by 10 bases, with 6 bases between. Germline assignment: CDR1 GTSNPN and CDR2 SVGIG (reference sequence). CDR3: CAWSVQTKLFF. The CDR3 coding sequence is TGTGCCTGGAGTGTACAGACAAAACTGTTTTTT.

J is TRBJ2-7 and V is TRBV28; TRBD2 matches at 11 bases. After removal of 7 bases from V and 3 bases from J, the junction contained 5 bases not matched to a gene. Germline CDR1 and CDR2: MDHEN and SYDVKM. This CDR3 has 14 amino acids. As DNA, the CDR3 is TGTGCCAGCACCCCTAGCGGGGGGTACTACGAGCAGTACTTC. It yields the protein CASTPSGGYYEQYF.

The gene calls are TRBV19 and TRBJ2-1; 12 nucleotides align to TRBD2. This CDR3 is 16 amino acids long. Germline V lookup: CDR1 LNHDA, CDR2 SQIVND (reference sequence). Unmatched junction bases numbered 5, after V lost 4 bases and J lost 4 bases. The CDR3 here is CASSKILAGGYNEQFF. CDR3 nucleotides: TGTGCCAGTAGTAAAATACTAGCGGGGGGATACAATGAGCAGTTCTTC. Full variable domain (missing parts from reference TRBV19 and TRBJ2-1): DGGITQSPKYLFRKEGQNVTLSCEQNLNHDAMYWYRQDPGQGLRLIYYSQIVNDFQKGDIAEGYSVSREKKESFPLTVTSAQKNPTAFYLCASSKILAGGYNEQFFGPGTRLTVL.

This chain uses TRBV12-1 with TRBJ2-7; TRBD1 was called by the table and not checked on the DNA. TRBV12-1 is noted as a pseudogene. The CDR3 totals 15 residues. In DNA form, the CDR3 reads TGTGCCAGCAGCTATTACCGGGACACAACCTACGAGCAGTACTTC. It codes for CASSYYRDTTYEQYF.

This sequence joins TRBV13 and TRBJ2-3; 7 nucleotides line up with TRBD2. The CDR3 consists of 15 residues. With 3 bases clipped from V and 6 bases from J, the junction kept 9 bases outside the gene matches. Germline CDR1 and CDR2: PRHDT and FYEKMQ (reference sequence). The CDR3, as DNA: TGTGCCAGCAGCTTGAGGACCTTCGGGGGGGATACGCAGTATTTT. Amino acids: CASSLRTFGGDTQYF.

The V and J genes are TRBV5-1 and TRBJ2-5; TRBD1 is a possible D gene (5 bases). The CDR3 loop spans 13 amino acids. Trimming left V 1 base short and J 9 bases short, with 13 bases between. Germline loops: CDR1 SGHRS, CDR2 YFSETQ. The CDR3 DNA reads as TGCGCCAGCAGCTTGCCTAGGTTAGGGGCCCAGTACTTC. It encodes CASSLPRLGAQYF. Full variable domain (remainder filled in from reference TRBV5-1 and TRBJ2-5): KAGVTQTPRYLIKTRGQQVTLSCSPISGHRSVSWYQQTPGQGLQFLFEYFSETQRNKGNFPGRFSGRQFSNSRSEMNVSTLELGDSALYLCASSLPRLGAQYFGPGTRLLVL.

This clone was seen a few times. V usage is TRBV7-2 and J usage is TRBJ1-3; 7 bases match TRBD1. CDR1 is SGHTA, CDR2 FQGNSA, per germline. Losses at the gene ends were 5 bases for V and 0 bases for J; bases not matched to a gene: 13. CDR3 length: 18 amino acids. The CDR3 loop reads CASSRYRDSGFSGNTIYF. The CDR3 DNA is TGTGCCAGCAGCCGCTACCGGGACAGCGGATTCTCTGGAAACACCATATATTTT.

This chain links TRBV2 with TRBJ1-1; 10 bases are shared with TRBD1. This CDR3 has 14 amino acids. J was trimmed by 6 bases and V by 6 bases; bases with no gene match: 7. In germline, CDR1 is SNHLY, CDR2 FYNNEI. CDR3 protein: CASSTGQGGAEAFF. The CDR3 region has the DNA TGTGCCAGCAGCACTGGACAGGGGGGCGCTGAAGCTTTCTTT.

The chain uses TRBV19 and TRBJ1-4, with TRBD1 matching over 12 bases. There are 15 residues in the CDR3. CDR1 is LNHDA and CDR2 is SQIVND in the germline V gene (reference sequence). The V and J ends lost 4 bases and 8 bases, in that order; junction bases with no gene match: 5. The CDR3 sequence: CASSTGQGAKEKLFF. CDR3 sequence (DNA): TGTGCCAGTAGTACGGGACAGGGGGCAAAGGAAAAACTGTTTTTT.

V and J are TRBV9 and TRBJ1-4, with D perhaps TRBD1 (5 bases). V lost 4 bases and J lost 3, with 22 bases in between. The CDR3 has 18 residues. Germline assignment: CDR1 SGDLS and CDR2 YYNGEE. The CDR3 DNA reads TGTGCCAGCAGCCCAGGGTTGATAGGCCTTACCCCTAATGAAAAACTGTTTTTT. Translated, it gives CASSPGLIGLTPNEKLFF.

The J gene is TRBJ1-5, the V gene TRBV10-3, with 10 bases lining up with TRBD1. Germline assignment: CDR1 ENHRY and CDR2 SYGVKD. This CDR3 has 12 amino acids. The junction had 5 bases not matched to a gene; V was cut back by 11 bases and J by 7 bases. The CDR3 reads CAAGQGVQPQHF. The DNA for the CDR3 is TGTGCCGCTGGACAGGGGGTCCAGCCCCAGCATTTT.

The chain carries TRBV4-2 and TRBJ1-4; TRBD1 agrees at 8 bases. V was pared by 1 base and J by 5 bases, with 3 bases of the junction left unmatched. The CDR3 contains 15 residues. In germline, CDR1 is LGHNA, CDR2 YNFKEQ. The CDR3 sequence: CASSQAGTGNEKLFF. Written as DNA, the CDR3 is TGTGCCAGCAGCCAAGCAGGGACAGGAAATGAAAAACTGTTTTTT.

The rearrangement joins TRBV28 to TRBJ1-5, with TRBD1 matching 8 bases. V lost 5 bases and J lost 4; bases outside the gene matches: 7. The CDR3 has 15 residues. Germline loops: CDR1 MDHEN, CDR2 SYDVKM. Here the CDR3 DNA reads TGTGCCAGCAGTCCCCAGGACAGGGAGAATCAGCCCCAGCATTTT. This translates into CASSPQDRENQPQHF.

This clone was detected only a few times. The rearrangement links TRBV20-1 to TRBJ1-1; D not certain. CDR1 and CDR2 (germline): DFQATT, SNEGSKA (reference sequence). Trimming took 0 bases from V and 11 from J, leaving 10 bases between them. This CDR3 has 11 amino acids. The CDR3 reads CSAREETVAFF. The CDR3 nucleotides read TGCAGTGCTAGAGAGGAGACGGTCGCTTTCTTT.

The chain employs TRBV19 and TRBJ1-1; possibly TRBD1 for D (6 bases). The V and J ends lost 1 base and 12 bases respectively, with 15 bases between them. The germline CDR1 and CDR2 sequences are LNHDA and SQIVND (reference sequence). This CDR3 comprises 13 residues. CDR3 coding DNA: TGTGCCAGTAGTATAGTCGGTGGGAGGGGGACTTTCTTT. Encoded protein: CASSIVGGRGTFF. Looking up the rest from reference TRBV19 and TRBJ1-1 gives the full variable domain: DGGITQSPKYLFRKEGQNVTLSCEQNLNHDAMYWYRQDPGQGLRLIYYSQIVNDFQKGDIAEGYSVSREKKESFPLTVTSAQKNPTAFYLCASSIVGGRGTFFGQGTRLTVV.

V usage is TRBV7-2 and J usage is TRBJ2-5; 7 bases fit TRBD2. CDR3 length: 14 residues. The V and J ends lost 5 bases and 4 bases, in that order; junction bases with no gene match: 7. Per germline, CDR1 SGHTA and CDR2 FQGNSA. The CDR3 sequence: CASSLGLVTETQYF. The CDR3 DNA reads TGTGCCAGCAGCCTAGGACTAGTGACAGAGACCCAGTACTTC. Full variable domain (outside the CDR3, taken from reference TRBV7-2 and TRBJ2-5): GAGVSQSPSNKVTEKGKDVELRCDPISGHTALYWYRQSLGQGLEFLIYFQGNSAPDKSGLPSDRFSAERTGGSVSTLTIQRTQQEDSAVYLCASSLGLVTETQYFGPGTRLLVL.

The rearrangement links TRBV11-2 to TRBJ2-5, with TRBD2 matching over 8 bases. The CDR3 has 15 residues. The V and J ends lost 2 bases and 5 bases, in that order; junction bases with no gene match: 7. Germline CDR1 is SGHAT and CDR2 is FQNNGV. This CDR3 is CASSLPPGGGETQYF. The DNA for the CDR3 is TGTGCCAGCAGCTTACCCCCCGGCGGGGGGGAGACCCAGTACTTC.

This rearrangement joins TRBV10-3 to TRBJ1-2; D possibly corresponds to TRBD1 (5 bases). Germline V gene sequence: CDR1 ENHRY, CDR2 SYGVKD. Trimming took off 0 bases at V and 1 base at J, with 15 bases between the two ends. CDR3 length equals 17 residues. CDR3 sequence: CAISESGGIDSNYGYTF. The CDR3 nucleotides are TGTGCCATCAGTGAGTCGGGGGGGATAGACAGTAACTATGGCTACACCTTC.